This record concerns one TCR beta chain sequence. TCRdb analysed the RT-PCR reads with MiXCR anew, one entry per CDR3 protein. This table holds 150,000 to 200,000 distinct CDR3 sequences, around two fifths found once. The data are from a study of patients and donors after allogeneic stem cell transplantation. This CDR3 is built from 14 residues. The V gene end was trimmed by 4 bases and the J gene end by 2 bases; junction bases not matched to a gene: 6. The germline CDR1 and CDR2 sequences are DFQATT and SNEGSKA (reference sequence). Sequenced: blood, either unsorted or a sorted T cell fraction (not recorded which). This chain joins TRBV20-1 and TRBJ2-3; the match to TRBD1 covers 7 bases. This TCR was sampled from a human donor who was either an allogeneic HSCT recipient or a stem cell or donor lymphocyte infusion donor (not recorded which). It is not recorded whose cells these are; they may come from a transplant donor. The CDR3, as DNA: TGCAGTGCTATTGGGACAGATAACACAGATACGCAGTATTTT. Translating gives CSAIGTDNTDTQYF.